A single sample gave rise to the 28 T cell receptor beta chains below, sequenced in a study of blood T cell repertoires in COVID-19. TCRdb's table, derived via immunoSEQ multiplex PCR, lists solely in-frame clones and lacks some. The sample lists under 400,000 clones; around 90% were seen once. Sequenced sample: peripheral blood. These receptors were obtained from a man aged 18 to 30 with active or convalescent COVID-19.

V and J are TRBV3-1 (or the pseudogene TRBV3-2) and TRBJ2-1; 9 nucleotides line up with TRBD2. The germline CDR1 and CDR2 sequences are LGHDT and YNNKEL (reference sequence). This CDR3 is 16 amino acids long. With 1 base clipped from V and 7 bases from J, the junction kept 8 bases outside the gene matches. DNA for the CDR3: TGTGCCAGCAGCCAAGTCAACGGCGGGAGGGAAAATGAGCAGTTCTTC. Protein sequence: CASSQVNGGRENEQFF.

This chain uses TRBV28 with TRBJ1-3; D is unresolved. Germline V gives CDR1 MDHEN, CDR2 SYDVKM. V was pared by 6 bases and J by 0 bases, with 12 bases between. This CDR3 spans 15 amino acids. CDR3: CASSLMAASGNTIYF. The CDR3 nucleotides read TGTGCCAGCAGCCTGATGGCCGCCTCTGGAAACACCATATATTTT.

The rearrangement links TRBV28 to TRBJ1-5; D is ambiguous. This CDR3 is 12 amino acids long. V was clipped by 5 bases and J by 4 bases, with 6 bases between them. Germline CDR1 reads MDHEN; CDR2 reads SYDVKM. CDR3 DNA sequence: TGTGCCAGCAGTCTAATAAATCAGCCCCAGCATTTT. It codes for CASSLINQPQHF.

The chain has TRBV4-1 and TRBJ2-2, with 10 bases lining up with TRBD2. J gave up 5 bases and V 3 bases, and 6 bases lay outside the gene matches. Looked up from germline, CDR1 is MGHRA and CDR2 is YSYEKL. The CDR3 runs to 16 residues. In DNA, the CDR3 is TGCGCCAGCAGCCAGGCCCCTAGCGGGGGAACCGGGGAGCTGTTTTTT. Protein: CASSQAPSGGTGELFF.

As regards this clone: The identical CDR3 is also encoded by other nucleotide sequences in the sample. The chain couples TRBV5-1 to TRBJ1-2; D gene uncertain. The CDR3 runs 12 residues. Between the trimmed V and J ends, which lost 2 bases and 5 bases, there was a span of 7 bases. The germline V gene encodes CDR1 SGHRS and CDR2 YFSETQ. For the CDR3, the DNA is TGCGCCAGCAGCTTAGAGAGGTATGGCTACACCTTC. This gives the protein CASSLERYGYTF.

The chain carries TRBV7-8 and TRBJ2-2, with D tentatively TRBD2 (5 bases). The CDR3 extends over 17 amino acids. V was clipped by 5 bases and J by 0 bases, with 16 bases between them. Germline V lookup: CDR1 SGHVS, CDR2 FQNEAQ. CDR3 sequence: CASSRVGELANTGELFF. CDR3 coding DNA: TGTGCCAGCAGCCGAGTCGGGGAATTAGCGAACACCGGGGAGCTGTTTTTT.

This rearrangement joins TRBV7-9 to TRBJ1-4; 10 positions match TRBD1. This CDR3 is 16 amino acids long. The V gene end was trimmed by 5 bases and the J gene end by 8 bases; junction bases not matched to a gene: 11. Germline V gene data show CDR1 as SEHNR and CDR2 as FQNEAQ (reference sequence). In nucleotides, the CDR3 is TGTGCCAGCAGCCGAAACCGGGACAGGGGAGGCGAAAAACTGTTTTTT. Protein sequence: CASSRNRDRGGEKLFF. The full variable domain, its missing parts supplied by reference TRBV7-9 and TRBJ1-4, is DTGVSQNPRHKITKRGQNVTFRCDPISEHNRLYWYRQTLGQGPEFLTYFQNEAQLEKSRLLSDRFSAERPKGSFSTLEIQRTEQGDSAMYLCASSRNRDRGGEKLFFGSGTQLSVL.

This rearrangement joins TRBV25-1 to TRBJ2-7; tentative D call: TRBD1 (6 bases). This CDR3 comprises 14 residues. The V end was cut by 4 bases, the J end by 2 bases, with 12 bases between. Germline CDR1 is MGHDK and CDR2 is SYGVNS. CDR3 DNA: TGTGCCAGCAGTGGGTGGACAGACACCTACGAGCAGTACTTC. Its protein product is CASSGWTDTYEQYF.

V and J are TRBV15 and TRBJ1-5; 10 nucleotides match TRBD1. Germline CDR1 and CDR2: LNHNV and YYDKDF (reference sequence). The V and J ends lost 3 bases and 7 bases, in that order; junction bases with no gene match: 6. CDR3 size: 15 residues. The CDR3 DNA sequence: TGTGCCACCAGCAGTGGTCCGGGACAGGGGCAGCCCCAGCATTTT. The encoded protein is CATSSGPGQGQPQHF.

The chain combines TRBV19 with TRBJ2-7, with TRBD1 identical over 9 bases. Looked up from germline, CDR1 is LNHDA and CDR2 is SQIVND (reference sequence). V was clipped by 4 bases and J by 5 bases; unmatched bases: 12. This CDR3 spans 16 amino acids. CDR3 region: CASSTQQGALINEQYF. As DNA, the CDR3 is TGTGCCAGTAGTACCCAACAGGGGGCGCTGATAAACGAGCAGTACTTC.

The J gene is TRBJ1-5, the V gene TRBV7-2, with a weak D call TRBD1 (5 bases). This CDR3 is 14 amino acids long. The V end was cut by 3 bases, the J end by 7 bases, with 13 bases between. The germline V gene has CDR1 SGHTA and CDR2 FQGNSA. CDR3 sequence: CASSLVGGGQPQHF. DNA for the CDR3: TGTGCCAGCAGCTTGGTGGGGGGAGGGCAGCCCCAGCATTTT.

This clone has more than one count but fewer than ten. The chain employs TRBV6-5 and TRBJ2-2, with 7 nucleotides matching TRBD2. The germline V gene encodes CDR1 MNHEY and CDR2 SVGAGI. The V and J ends lost 7 bases and 3 bases, in that order; junction bases with no gene match: 8. This CDR3 spans 15 amino acids. Written as DNA, the CDR3 is TGTGCCAGCAAAGAGGTCGCGGGGGACACCGGGGAGCTGTTTTTT. Its protein product is CASKEVAGDTGELFF.

The chain recombines TRBV6-6 with TRBJ2-4; D perhaps matches TRBD1 (8 bases). CDR1 is MNHNY and CDR2 is SVGAGI in the germline V gene (reference sequence). V dropped 6 bases and J dropped 6 bases, with 21 bases sitting between them. The CDR3 has 16 amino acids. The CDR3 region has the DNA TGTGCCAGCAGCACCGAACAGGGGGGGTACGGAAACATTCAGTACTTC. Its protein is CASSTEQGGYGNIQYF.

This clone was found a few times. This chain links TRBV6-4 with TRBJ2-7; TRBD2 agrees at 8 bases. The V and J ends lost 0 bases and 0 bases, in that order; junction bases with no gene match: 7. Germline CDR1 and CDR2: MRHNA and SNTAGT. CDR3 size: 17 residues. The CDR3 nucleotides read TGTGCCAGCAGTGACTCTGGCGGGGGGCGACGCTCCTACGAGCAGTACTTC. Translation gives CASSDSGGGRRSYEQYF.

The chain uses TRBV15 and TRBJ2-2; TRBD2 matches 12 bases. CDR1 and CDR2 from the germline V gene are LNHNV and YYDKDF (reference sequence). This CDR3 has 15 residues. V lost 4 bases to trimming and J lost 4 bases; unmatched junction nucleotides: 1. The CDR3 protein is CATSILAGGTGELFF. The CDR3 nucleotides are TGTGCCACCAGCATACTAGCGGGGGGCACCGGGGAGCTGTTTTTT. The full variable domain, in which reference TRBV15 and TRBJ2-2 provide the parts outside the CDR3, is DAMVIQNPRYQVTQFGKPVTLSCSQTLNHNVMYWYQQKSSQAPKLLFHYYDKDFNNEADTPDNFQSRRPNTSFCFLDIRSPGLGDTAMYLCATSILAGGTGELFFGEGSRLTVL.

V is TRBV12-2 and J is TRBJ2-5; TRBD1, the D gene given by the table, was not confirmed from the DNA. TRBV12-2 is recorded as a pseudogene. The CDR3 length is 16 residues. The CDR3 sequence: CASRHQRVDRQETQYF. CDR3 bases: TGTGCAAGTCGCCACCAGCGAGTCGACAGACAAGAGACCCAGTACTTC.

CDR3 residues: CASTVGGDEQYF. In DNA form, the CDR3 reads TGTGCCAGCACCGTCGGGGGGGACGAGCAGTACTTC. The rearrangement links TRBV28 to TRBJ2-7; 8 nucleotides align to TRBD2. V lost 7 bases, J lost 5 bases, and 4 bases stayed unmatched. The CDR3 is 12 amino acids. CDR1 and CDR2 (germline): MDHEN, SYDVKM.

V is TRBV6-1 and J is TRBJ1-5; no clear D. Per germline, CDR1 MNHNS and CDR2 SASEGT. The CDR3 runs 14 residues. With 0 bases removed from V and 10 bases from J, the gap between germline ends came to 13 bases. The CDR3 sequence: CASSEAFGVGPQHF. DNA for the CDR3: TGTGCCAGCAGTGAAGCTTTTGGAGTAGGACCCCAGCATTTT.

The chain joins TRBV20-1 to TRBJ2-5; 7 bases are shared with TRBD1. From germline, CDR1 is DFQATT and CDR2 SNEGSKA (reference sequence). This CDR3 is built from 16 residues. J gave up 2 bases and V 6 bases, and 15 bases lay outside the gene matches. CDR3 amino acids: CSASGRPGGTQETQYF. For the CDR3, the DNA is TGCAGTGCAAGTGGGCGCCCAGGGGGAACACAAGAGACCCAGTACTTC.

The chain recombines TRBV5-4 with TRBJ2-5; weak D call: TRBD1 (6 bases). V lost 1 base to trimming and J lost 9 bases, with 13 bases between them. The V gene's germline CDR1 is SGHNT and CDR2 YYREEE (reference sequence). The CDR3 spans 13 residues. The CDR3 sequence is CASSLSGVSAQYF. CDR3 in DNA: TGTGCCAGCAGCTTGTCAGGGGTCTCGGCCCAGTACTTC.

V usage is TRBV18 and J usage is TRBJ2-7; TRBD2 agrees at 7 bases. V was clipped by 6 bases and J by 0 bases; unmatched bases: 8. The CDR3 spans 15 residues. CDR1 and CDR2 (germline): KGHSH, LQKENI. CDR3 amino acids: CASSPTRDYSYEQYF. The CDR3 DNA reads TGTGCCAGCTCCCCAACCCGGGACTACTCCTACGAGCAGTACTTC.

This rearrangement joins TRBV19 to TRBJ1-1; weak D call: TRBD1 (6 bases). The V gene's germline CDR1 is LNHDA and CDR2 SQIVND (reference sequence). The CDR3 spans 14 residues. Trimming pared 5 bases from V and 3 bases from J, leaving 13 bases between. CDR3 in amino acids: CASSLDSVYTEAFF. The CDR3 nucleotides are TGTGCCAGTAGTCTGGACAGTGTTTACACTGAAGCTTTCTTT. Full variable domain (rest looked up from reference TRBV19 and TRBJ1-1): DGGITQSPKYLFRKEGQNVTLSCEQNLNHDAMYWYRQDPGQGLRLIYYSQIVNDFQKGDIAEGYSVSREKKESFPLTVTSAQKNPTAFYLCASSLDSVYTEAFFGQGTRLTVV.

J is TRBJ1-5 and V is TRBV6-1; 10 bases fit TRBD1. There are 15 residues in the CDR3. Germline V gives CDR1 MNHNS, CDR2 SASEGT. The V and J ends lost 7 bases and 6 bases, in that order; junction bases with no gene match: 9. The CDR3 protein is CASIPGQGRGQPQHF. For the CDR3, the DNA is TGTGCCAGCATTCCGGGACAGGGGAGGGGTCAGCCCCAGCATTTT.

The chain carries TRBV5-1 and TRBJ1-2; the match to TRBD1 covers 8 bases. J gave up 5 bases and V 4 bases, and 7 bases lay outside the gene matches. This CDR3 has 14 residues. Germline CDR1 reads SGHRS; CDR2 reads YFSETQ. The CDR3 DNA reads TGCGCCAGCAGCCCCGGGACAGGAGTTTATGGCTACACCTTC. This gives the protein CASSPGTGVYGYTF.

On this clone itself: Additional DNA sequences in this sample encode the identical CDR3. The chain links TRBV2 to TRBJ1-5, with TRBD1 matching over 8 bases. This CDR3 is built from 14 residues. The V segment lost 6 bases and the J segment 1 base; nucleotides outside the gene matches: 2. Germline V gene data show CDR1 as SNHLY and CDR2 as FYNNEI. CDR3 DNA: TGTGCCAGCAGGACAGGGGCGAGCAATCAGCCCCAGCATTTT. Protein sequence: CASRTGASNQPQHF.

This clone showed up just a few times. This chain links TRBV4-3 with TRBJ1-2, with 8 bases identical to TRBD1. This CDR3 has 15 amino acids. Trimming cost V 4 bases and J 2 bases; bases outside gene matches: 6. Germline V gives CDR1 LGHNA, CDR2 YSLEER. CDR3: CASSPGQGVNYGYTF. The CDR3, as DNA: TGCGCCAGCAGCCCCGGACAGGGAGTAAACTATGGCTACACCTTC.

The rearrangement links TRBV4-2 to TRBJ2-1; TRBD2 matches at 7 bases. The V gene end was trimmed by 1 base and the J gene end by 2 bases; junction bases not matched to a gene: 5. The CDR3 is 16 residues long. Germline-derived CDR1 and CDR2 are LGHNA and YNFKEQ. The CDR3 is CASSQGSGTTYNEQFF. DNA for the CDR3: TGTGCCAGCAGCCAAGGGTCGGGGACTACCTACAATGAGCAGTTCTTC.

The chain uses TRBV21-1 and TRBJ1-5. TRBV21-1 counts as a pseudogene. This CDR3 is 14 amino acids long. CDR3 region: CASSNPGGSQPQHF. Here the CDR3 DNA reads TGTGCCAGCAGCAATCCGGGGGGTAGCCAGCCCCAGCATTTT.